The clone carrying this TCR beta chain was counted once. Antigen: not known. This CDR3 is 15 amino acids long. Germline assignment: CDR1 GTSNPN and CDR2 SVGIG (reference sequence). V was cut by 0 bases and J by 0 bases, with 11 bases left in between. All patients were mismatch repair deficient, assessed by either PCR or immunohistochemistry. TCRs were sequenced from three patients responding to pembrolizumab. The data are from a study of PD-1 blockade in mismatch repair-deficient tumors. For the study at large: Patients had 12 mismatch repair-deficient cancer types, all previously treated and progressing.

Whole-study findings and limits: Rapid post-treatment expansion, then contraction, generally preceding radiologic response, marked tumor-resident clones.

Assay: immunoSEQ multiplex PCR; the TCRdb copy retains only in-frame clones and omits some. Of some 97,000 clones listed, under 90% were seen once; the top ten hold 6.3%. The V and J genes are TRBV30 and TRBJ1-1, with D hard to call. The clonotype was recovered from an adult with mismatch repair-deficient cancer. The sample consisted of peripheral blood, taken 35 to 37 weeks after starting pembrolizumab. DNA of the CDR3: TGTGCCTGGAGTGTAACTAGACTCATGAACACTGAAGCTTTCTTT. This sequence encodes CAWSVTRLMNTEAFF.